One T cell receptor beta chain is described in this entry. Unmatched junction bases numbered 6, after V lost 7 bases and J lost 0 bases. This CDR3 is built from 13 residues. CDR1 and CDR2 (germline): SQVTM, ANQGSEA. This entry comes from a study of T-cell memory formation after mild COVID-19. TCRdb re-derived calls from the 5' RACE reads in MiXCR, one entry per CDR3 protein. The sample has around 120,000 distinct CDR3 sequences, 15% to 20% seen once. What was sequenced was PBMCs or a T cell subset sorted from them (not recorded which). This TCR derives from an adult woman who had mild COVID-19 (a few samples of this study predate the infection). Cell type and time point are not known. The genes are TRBV29-1 and TRBJ2-7, with TRBD2 matching 7 bases. CDR3 sequence reads: CSATLAASYEQYF. Here the CDR3 DNA reads TGCAGCGCTACGCTAGCGGCCTCCTACGAGCAGTACTTC.